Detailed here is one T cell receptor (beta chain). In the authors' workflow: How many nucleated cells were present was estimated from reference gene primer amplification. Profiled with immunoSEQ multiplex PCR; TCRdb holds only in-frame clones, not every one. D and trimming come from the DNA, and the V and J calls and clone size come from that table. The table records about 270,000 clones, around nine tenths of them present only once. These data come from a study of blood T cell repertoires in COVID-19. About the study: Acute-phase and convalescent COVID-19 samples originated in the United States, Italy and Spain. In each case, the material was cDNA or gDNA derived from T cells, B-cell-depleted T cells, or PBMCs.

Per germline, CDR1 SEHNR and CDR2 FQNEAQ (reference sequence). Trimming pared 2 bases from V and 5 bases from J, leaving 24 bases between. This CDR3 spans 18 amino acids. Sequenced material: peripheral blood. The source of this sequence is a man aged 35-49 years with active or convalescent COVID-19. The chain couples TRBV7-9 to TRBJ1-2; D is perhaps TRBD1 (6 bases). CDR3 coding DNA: TGTGCCAGCAGCTTACTGGTAAGAGGGATGGGGGCTTGGTATGGCTACACCTTC. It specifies CASSLLVRGMGAWYGYTF.